In this sample, the clone carrying this TCR beta chain turned up a few times. Its specificity is not known. This sample is part of a study of radiotherapy plus CTLA-4 blockade in lung cancer. Study summary: Patients showed objective responses in 18% of cases and disease control in under 40%.

TCRdb's table, derived via immunoSEQ multiplex PCR, lists solely in-frame clones and lacks some. The table shows 120,000 or so clones, with just under 80% occurring only once. Study-wide points: Once radiotherapy plus ipilimumab had been given, TCR clones derived from tumor expanded in blood.

The CDR3 runs to 14 residues. The source of this sequence is a human donor with non-small cell lung cancer who had a partial response to radiotherapy plus ipilimumab. V is TRBV21-1 and J is TRBJ1-2; the D call of TRBD1 is as the table states it, not checked on the DNA. TRBV21-1 has pseudogene status. This material consisted of peripheral blood, taken from a patient treated with radiotherapy plus ipilimumab. The CDR3: CASSKRKGLWGYTF. CDR3 nucleotide sequence: TGTGCCAGCAGCAAAAGAAAGGGGCTGTGGGGCTACACCTTC.